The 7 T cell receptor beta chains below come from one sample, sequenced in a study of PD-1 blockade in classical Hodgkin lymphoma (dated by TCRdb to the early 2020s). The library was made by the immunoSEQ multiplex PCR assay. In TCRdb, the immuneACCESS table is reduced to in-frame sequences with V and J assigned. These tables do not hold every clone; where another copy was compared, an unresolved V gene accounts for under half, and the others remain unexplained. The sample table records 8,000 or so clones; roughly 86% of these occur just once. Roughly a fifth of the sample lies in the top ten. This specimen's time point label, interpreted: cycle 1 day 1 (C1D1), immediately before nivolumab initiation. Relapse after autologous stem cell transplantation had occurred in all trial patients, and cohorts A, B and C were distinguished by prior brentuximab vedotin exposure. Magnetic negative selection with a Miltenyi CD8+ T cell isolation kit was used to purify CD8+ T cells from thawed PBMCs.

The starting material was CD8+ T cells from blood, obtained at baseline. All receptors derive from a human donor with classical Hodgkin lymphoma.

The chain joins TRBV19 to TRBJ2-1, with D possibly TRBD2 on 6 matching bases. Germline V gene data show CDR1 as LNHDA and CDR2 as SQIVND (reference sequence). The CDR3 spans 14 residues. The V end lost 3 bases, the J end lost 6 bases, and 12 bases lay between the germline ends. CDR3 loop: CASSIPTSPNEQFF. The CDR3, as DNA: TGTGCCAGTAGTATCCCAACTAGCCCCAATGAGCAGTTCTTC.

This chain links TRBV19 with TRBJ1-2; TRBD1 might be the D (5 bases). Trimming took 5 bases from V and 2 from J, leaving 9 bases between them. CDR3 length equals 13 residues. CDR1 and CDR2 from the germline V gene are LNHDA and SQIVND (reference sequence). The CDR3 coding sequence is TGTGCCAGTAGTTGGTCAGGGAACTATGGCTACACCTTC. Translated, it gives CASSWSGNYGYTF.

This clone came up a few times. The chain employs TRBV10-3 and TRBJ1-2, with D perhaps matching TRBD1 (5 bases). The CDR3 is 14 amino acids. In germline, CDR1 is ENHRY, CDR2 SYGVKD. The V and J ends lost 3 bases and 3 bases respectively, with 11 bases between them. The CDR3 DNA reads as TGTGCCATCAGTGACCCGGGGACCTACTATGGCTACACCTTC. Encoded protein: CAISDPGTYYGYTF.

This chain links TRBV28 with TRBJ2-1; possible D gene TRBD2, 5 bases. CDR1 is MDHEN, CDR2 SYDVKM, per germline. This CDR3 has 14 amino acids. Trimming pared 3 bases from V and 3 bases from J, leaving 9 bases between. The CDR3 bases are TGTGCCAGCAGTTTTAGAACTAGCTACAATGAGCAGTTCTTC. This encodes CASSFRTSYNEQFF. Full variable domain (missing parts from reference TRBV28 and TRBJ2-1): DVKVTQSSRYLVKRTGEKVFLECVQDMDHENMFWYRQDPGLGLRLIYFSYDVKMKEKGDIPEGYSVSREKKERFSLILESASTNQTSMYLCASSFRTSYNEQFFGPGTRLTVL.

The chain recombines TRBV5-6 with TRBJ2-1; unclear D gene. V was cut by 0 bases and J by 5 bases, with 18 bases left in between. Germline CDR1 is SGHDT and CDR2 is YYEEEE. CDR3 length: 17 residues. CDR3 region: CASSLGPSAFVDNEQFF. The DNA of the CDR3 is TGTGCCAGCAGCTTGGGGCCGTCGGCGTTCGTGGACAATGAGCAGTTCTTC.

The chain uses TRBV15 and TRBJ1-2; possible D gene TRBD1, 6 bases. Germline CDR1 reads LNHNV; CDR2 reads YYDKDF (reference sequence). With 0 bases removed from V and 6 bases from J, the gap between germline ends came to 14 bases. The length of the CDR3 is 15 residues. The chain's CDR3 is CATSRDANREDGYTF. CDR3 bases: TGTGCCACCAGCAGAGATGCCAACAGGGAGGATGGCTACACCTTC.

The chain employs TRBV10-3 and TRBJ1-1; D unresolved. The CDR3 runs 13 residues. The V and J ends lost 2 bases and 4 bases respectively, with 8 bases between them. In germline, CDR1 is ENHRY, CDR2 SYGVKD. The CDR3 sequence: CAISEPGGTEAFF. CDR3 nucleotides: TGTGCCATCAGTGAGCCGGGAGGCACTGAAGCTTTCTTT.